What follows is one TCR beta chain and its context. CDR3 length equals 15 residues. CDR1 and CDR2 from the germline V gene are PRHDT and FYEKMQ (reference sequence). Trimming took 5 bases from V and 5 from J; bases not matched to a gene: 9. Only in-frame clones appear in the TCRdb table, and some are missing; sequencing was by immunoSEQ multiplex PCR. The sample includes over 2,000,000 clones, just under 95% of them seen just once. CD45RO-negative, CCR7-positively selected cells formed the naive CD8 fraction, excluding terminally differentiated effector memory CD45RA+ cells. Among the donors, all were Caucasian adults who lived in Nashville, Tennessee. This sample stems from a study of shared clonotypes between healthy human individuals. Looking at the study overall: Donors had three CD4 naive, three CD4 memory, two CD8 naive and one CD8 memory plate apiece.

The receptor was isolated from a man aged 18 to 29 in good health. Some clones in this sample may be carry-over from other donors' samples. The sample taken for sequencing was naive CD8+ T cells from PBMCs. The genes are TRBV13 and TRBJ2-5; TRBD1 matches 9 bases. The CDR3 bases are TGTGCCAGCAGCCCCCAGGACAGGGGTTTTGAGACCCAGTACTTC. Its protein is CASSPQDRGFETQYF.